The 6 T cell receptor beta chains in this list originate from one sample, sequenced in a study of control samples from healthy donors and cancer patients. The assay was immunoSEQ multiplex PCR, and TCRdb's table has in-frame clones only and misses some. The sample lists about 98,000 clones, around 82% seen once, with 2% in the top ten. The sample comprised blood. These receptors were taken from a man in his 60s in good health.

The rearrangement joins TRBV4-1 to TRBJ2-7; the match to TRBD1 covers 8 bases. This CDR3 comprises 15 residues. V was clipped by 5 bases and J by 3 bases; unmatched bases: 9. In germline, CDR1 is MGHRA, CDR2 YSYEKL. DNA for the CDR3: TGCGCCAGCAGCATGGTCGGACAGGGTTTCTACGAGCAGTACTTC. It specifies CASSMVGQGFYEQYF.

This chain connects TRBV3-1 (or the pseudogene TRBV3-2) to TRBJ1-4, with D perhaps matching TRBD1 (5 bases). V was pared by 8 bases and J by 0 bases, with 7 bases between. Germline V lookup: CDR1 LGHDT, CDR2 YNNKEL (reference sequence). There are 13 residues in the CDR3. CDR3 coding DNA: TGTGCCAGCGGGGGGTCAACTAATGAAAAACTGTTTTTT. It specifies CASGGSTNEKLFF.

The V and J genes are TRBV24-1 and TRBJ2-7; D may correspond to TRBD1 or TRBD2 (5 bases each). The V end was cut by 5 bases, the J end by 5 bases, with 24 bases between. The CDR3 sequence is 17 residues long. Germline V gene data show CDR1 as KGHDR and CDR2 as SFDVKD. The CDR3 sequence is CATSVIIELGPYHEQYF. The CDR3 nucleotides read TGTGCCACCAGTGTTATAATTGAGTTGGGACCGTACCACGAGCAGTACTTC.

The chain combines TRBV15 with TRBJ2-7; 8 bases line up with TRBD2. The germline gives CDR1 LNHNV, CDR2 YYDKDF (reference sequence). The CDR3 extends over 15 amino acids. With 5 bases clipped from V and 0 bases from J, the junction kept 6 bases outside the gene matches. CDR3 loop: CATSRGLAGSYEQYF. The CDR3, as DNA: TGTGCCACCAGCCGCGGTCTAGCGGGCTCCTACGAGCAGTACTTC. The whole variable domain, remainder taken from reference TRBV15 and TRBJ2-7, is DAMVIQNPRYQVTQFGKPVTLSCSQTLNHNVMYWYQQKSSQAPKLLFHYYDKDFNNEADTPDNFQSRRPNTSFCFLDIRSPGLGDTAMYLCATSRGLAGSYEQYFGPGTRLTVT.

The chain joins TRBV10-2 to TRBJ1-6; no firm D call. Germline V CDR1 and CDR2: WSHSY, SAAADI. The CDR3 totals 16 residues. V was shortened by 3 bases and J by 0 bases, with 9 bases between the two germline ends. DNA of the CDR3: TGCGCCAGCAGTGAAACATGGGCCTCCTATAATTCACCCCTCCACTTT. Protein product: CASSETWASYNSPLHF.

The CDR3 DNA reads as TGTGCCAGCAGCGTAGCCGGGGGAATCAGCACCGGGGAGCTGTTTTTT. Amino acid sequence: CASSVAGGISTGELFF. The chain has TRBV9 and TRBJ2-2; tentative D call: TRBD2 (6 bases). The germline V and J ends were trimmed by 0 bases and 4 bases, with 13 bases remaining between them. The V gene's germline CDR1 is SGDLS and CDR2 YYNGEE. The CDR3 consists of 16 residues. Using reference TRBV9 and TRBJ2-2 for the parts outside the CDR3, the full variable domain is DSGVTQTPKHLITATGQRVTLRCSPRSGDLSVYWYQQSLDQGLQFLIQYYNGEERAKGNILERFSAQQFPDLHSELNLSSLELGDSALYFCASSVAGGISTGELFFGEGSRLTVL.